The sequence of this T cell receptor (beta chain) was determined in a study of blood T cell repertoires in COVID-19. Libraries were prepared by immunoSEQ multiplex PCR; TCRdb keeps only in-frame clonotypes and omits some of them. The data contain fewer than 450,000 clones, nearly 90% of them singletons. The CDR3 covers 15 residues. CDR1 and CDR2 from the germline V gene are SGHNT and YYREEE (reference sequence). V dropped 0 bases and J dropped 4; count of bases not matched to a gene: 6. The source of this sequence is a woman in her forties with acute COVID-19. This chain joins TRBV5-4 and TRBJ1-1, with 7 nucleotides matching TRBD1. The specimen was PBMCs or T cells enriched from blood (not recorded which). As DNA, the CDR3 is TGTGCCAGCAGCTTGGTGAGGGGGCGCGTCACTGAAGCTTTCTTT. The encoded protein is CASSLVRGRVTEAFF. The full variable domain, its missing parts supplied by reference TRBV5-4 and TRBJ1-1, is ETGVTQSPTHLIKTRGQQVTLRCSSQSGHNTVSWYQQALGQGPQFIFQYYREEENGRGNFPPRFSGLQFPNYSSELNVNALELDDSALYLCASSLVRGRVTEAFFGQGTRLTVV.